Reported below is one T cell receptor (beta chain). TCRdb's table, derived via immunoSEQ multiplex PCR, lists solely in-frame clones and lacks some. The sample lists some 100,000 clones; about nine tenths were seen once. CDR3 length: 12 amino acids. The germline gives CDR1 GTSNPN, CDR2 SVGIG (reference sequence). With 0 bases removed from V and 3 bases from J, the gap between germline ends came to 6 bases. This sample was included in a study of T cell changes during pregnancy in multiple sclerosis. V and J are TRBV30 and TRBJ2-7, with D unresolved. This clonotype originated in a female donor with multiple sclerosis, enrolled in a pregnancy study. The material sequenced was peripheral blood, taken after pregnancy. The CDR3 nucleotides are TGTGCCTGGAGTGTAGCCGGCTACGAGCAGTACTTC. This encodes CAWSVAGYEQYF.